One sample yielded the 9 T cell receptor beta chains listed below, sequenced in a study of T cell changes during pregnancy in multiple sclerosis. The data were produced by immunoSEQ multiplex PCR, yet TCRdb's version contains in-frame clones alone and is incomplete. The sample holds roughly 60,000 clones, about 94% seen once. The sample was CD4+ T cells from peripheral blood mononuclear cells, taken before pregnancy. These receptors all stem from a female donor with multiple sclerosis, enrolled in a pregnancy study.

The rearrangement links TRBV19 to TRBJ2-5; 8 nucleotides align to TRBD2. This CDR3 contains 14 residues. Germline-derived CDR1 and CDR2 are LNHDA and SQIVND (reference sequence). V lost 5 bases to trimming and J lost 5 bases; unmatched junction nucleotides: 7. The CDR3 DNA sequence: TGTGCCAGTAGTCCGGGACTAGTAGTTGAGACCCAGTACTTC. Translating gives CASSPGLVVETQYF.

The CDR3 loop is CASSHNTDQPQHF. CDR3 bases: TGTGCCAGCAGTCACAATACAGATCAGCCCCAGCATTTT. The V call is TRBV6-6, the J call TRBJ1-5; D call uncertain. V was cut by 5 bases and J by 5 bases, with 10 bases left in between. Germline CDR1 MNHNY, CDR2 SVGAGI (reference sequence). This CDR3 comprises 13 residues.

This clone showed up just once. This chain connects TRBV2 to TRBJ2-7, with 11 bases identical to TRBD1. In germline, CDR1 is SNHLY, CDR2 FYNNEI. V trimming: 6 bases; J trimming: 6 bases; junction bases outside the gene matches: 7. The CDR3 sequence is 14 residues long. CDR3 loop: CASRLGQGALEQYF. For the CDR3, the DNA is TGTGCCAGCAGGCTCGGACAGGGGGCTCTCGAGCAGTACTTC.

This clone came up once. CDR3 coding DNA: TGTGCCAGCAGTCCTACAGGGGGCTTGGGCTACGAGCAGTACTTC. Translated: CASSPTGGLGYEQYF. This chain joins TRBV7-3 and TRBJ2-7, with TRBD1 matching over 9 bases. CDR1 is SGHTA and CDR2 is FQGTGA in the germline V gene. The CDR3 covers 15 residues. Trimming cost V 6 bases and J 3 bases; bases outside gene matches: 9.

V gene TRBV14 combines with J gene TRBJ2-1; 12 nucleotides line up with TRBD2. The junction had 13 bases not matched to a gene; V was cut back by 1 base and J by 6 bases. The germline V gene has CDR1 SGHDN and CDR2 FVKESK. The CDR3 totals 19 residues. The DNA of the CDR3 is TGTGCCAGCAGCCAAGTTGAGGCTAGCGGGAGGGCCTTGGGCAATGAGCAGTTCTTC. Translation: CASSQVEASGRALGNEQFF.

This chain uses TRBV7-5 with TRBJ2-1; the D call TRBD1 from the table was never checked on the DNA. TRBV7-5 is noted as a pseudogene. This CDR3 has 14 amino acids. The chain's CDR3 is CARSSPDIINEQFF. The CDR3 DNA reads TGTGCCAGAAGCTCCCCCGACATTATCAATGAGCAGTTCTTC.

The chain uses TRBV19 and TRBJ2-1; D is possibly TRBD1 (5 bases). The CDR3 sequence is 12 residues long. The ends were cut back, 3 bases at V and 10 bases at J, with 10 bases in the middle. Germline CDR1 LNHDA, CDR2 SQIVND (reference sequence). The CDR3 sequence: CASSIGQSEQFF. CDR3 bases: TGTGCCAGTAGTATTGGACAATCCGAGCAGTTCTTC.

Here the CDR3 DNA reads TGTGCCAGCAGCCTCGACGGGAAAGAGACCCAGTACTTC. It is translated as CASSLDGKETQYF. This chain uses TRBV11-3 with TRBJ2-5, with a tentative D call TRBD2 (5 bases). V was pared by 5 bases and J by 3 bases, with 10 bases between. Germline V gives CDR1 SGHNT, CDR2 YENEEA. The CDR3 consists of 13 residues.

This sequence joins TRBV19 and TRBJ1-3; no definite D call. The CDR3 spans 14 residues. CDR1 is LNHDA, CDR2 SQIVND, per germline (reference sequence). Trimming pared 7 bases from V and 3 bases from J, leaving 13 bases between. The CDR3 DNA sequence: TGTGCCAGTACCCCCATCGGTTTTGGAAACACCATATATTTT. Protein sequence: CASTPIGFGNTIYF.